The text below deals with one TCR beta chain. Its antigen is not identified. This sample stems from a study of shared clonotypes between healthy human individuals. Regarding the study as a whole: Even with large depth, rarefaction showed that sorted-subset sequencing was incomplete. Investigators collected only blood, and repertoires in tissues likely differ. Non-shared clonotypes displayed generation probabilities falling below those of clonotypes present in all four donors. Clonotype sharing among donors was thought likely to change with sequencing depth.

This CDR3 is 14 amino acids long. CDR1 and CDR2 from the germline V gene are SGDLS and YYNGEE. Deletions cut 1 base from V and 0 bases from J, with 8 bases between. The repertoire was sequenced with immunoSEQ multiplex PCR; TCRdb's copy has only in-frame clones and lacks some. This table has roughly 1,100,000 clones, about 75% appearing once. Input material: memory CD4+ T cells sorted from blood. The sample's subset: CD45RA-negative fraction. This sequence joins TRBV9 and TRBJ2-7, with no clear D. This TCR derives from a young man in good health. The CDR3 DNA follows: TGTGCCAGCAGCGTACTACAGAGCTCCTACGAGCAGTACTTC. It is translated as CASSVLQSSYEQYF. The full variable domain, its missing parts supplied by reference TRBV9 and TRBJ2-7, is DSGVTQTPKHLITATGQRVTLRCSPRSGDLSVYWYQQSLDQGLQFLIQYYNGEERAKGNILERFSAQQFPDLHSELNLSSLELGDSALYFCASSVLQSSYEQYFGPGTRLTVT.